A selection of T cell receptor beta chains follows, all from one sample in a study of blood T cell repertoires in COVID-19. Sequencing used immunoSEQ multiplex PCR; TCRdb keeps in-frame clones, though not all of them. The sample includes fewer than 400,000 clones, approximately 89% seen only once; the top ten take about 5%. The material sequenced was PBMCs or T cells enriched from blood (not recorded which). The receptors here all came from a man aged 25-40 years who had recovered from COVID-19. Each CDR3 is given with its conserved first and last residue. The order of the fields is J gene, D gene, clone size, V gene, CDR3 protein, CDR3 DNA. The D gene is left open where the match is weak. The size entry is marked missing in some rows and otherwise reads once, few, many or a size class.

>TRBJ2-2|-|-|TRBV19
CASQYQTRGTGELFF
TGTGCCAGCCAGTATCAAACGCGGGGCACCGGGGAGCTGTTTTTT
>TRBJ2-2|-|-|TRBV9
CASSVARGWTGELFF
TGTGCCAGCAGCGTAGCCCGGGGGTGGACCGGGGAGCTGTTTTTT
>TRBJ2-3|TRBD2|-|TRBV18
CASSPLAGGRVKDTQYF
TGTGCCAGCTCACCCCTAGCGGGGGGGCGAGTGAAAGATACGCAGTATTTT
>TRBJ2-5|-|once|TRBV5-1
CASSEVLGTQYF
TGCGCCAGCAGCGAGGTCTTGGGGACCCAGTACTTC
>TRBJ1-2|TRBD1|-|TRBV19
CASSLTGGAHGYTF
TGTGCCAGTAGTCTAACAGGGGGCGCGCATGGCTACACCTTC
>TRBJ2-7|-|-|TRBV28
CASSLQGGSYEQYF
TGTGCCAGCAGTCTGCAGGGAGGAAGCTACGAGCAGTACTTC
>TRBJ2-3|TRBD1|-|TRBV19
CASSIRTGGWDTQYF
TGTGCCAGTAGTATACGGACAGGGGGCTGGGATACGCAGTATTTT
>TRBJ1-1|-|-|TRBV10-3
CAIRPDQGSRNTEAFF
TGTGCCATCAGACCGGACCAGGGATCGAGGAACACTGAAGCTTTCTTT
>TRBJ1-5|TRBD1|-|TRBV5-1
CASSLQGQLNQPQHF
TGCGCCAGCAGCTTACAGGGGCAGTTAAATCAGCCCCAGCATTTT
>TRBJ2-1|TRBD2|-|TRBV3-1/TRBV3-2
CASSQDPGAGGEQFF
TGTGCCAGCAGCCAAGATCCTGGGGCGGGGGGTGAGCAGTTCTTC
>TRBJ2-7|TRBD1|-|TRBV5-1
CASRLDRGRKYF
TGCGCCAGCAGGCTCGACAGGGGGCGTAAGTACTTC
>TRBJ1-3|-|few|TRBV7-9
CALRDSGNTIYF
TGTGCCCTCCGGGACTCTGGAAACACCATATATTTT
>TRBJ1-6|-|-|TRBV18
CASSPGRENSPLHF
TGTGCCAGCTCACCGGGACGGGAGAATTCACCCCTCCACTTT
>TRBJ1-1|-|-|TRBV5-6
CASSLYAKEAFF
TGTGCCAGCAGCTTATATGCGAAGGAAGCTTTCTTT
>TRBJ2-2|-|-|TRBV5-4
CASSLRAGNTGELFF
TGTGCCAGCAGCTTGCGAGCGGGGAACACCGGGGAGCTGTTTTTT
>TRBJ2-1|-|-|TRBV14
CASSQGPARGYNEQFF
TGTGCCAGCAGCCAAGGTCCGGCCCGGGGTTACAATGAGCAGTTCTTC
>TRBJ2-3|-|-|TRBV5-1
CASSLGSGNTQYF
TGCGCCAGCAGCTTGGGGAGCGGCAATACGCAGTATTTT
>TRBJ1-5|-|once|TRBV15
CATSRSGGGSDQPQHF
TGTGCCACCAGCAGGAGTGGGGGGGGGTCCGATCAGCCCCAGCATTTT
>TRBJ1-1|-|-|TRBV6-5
CASSYHGGVNTEAFF
TGTGCCAGCAGTTACCACGGGGGGGTGAACACTGAAGCTTTCTTT
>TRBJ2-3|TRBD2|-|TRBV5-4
CASSLRTSGGPTADTQYF
TGTGCCAGCAGCTTACGGACTAGCGGGGGACCCACGGCAGATACGCAGTATTTT
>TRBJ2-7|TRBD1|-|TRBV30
CAWSDTGTVYEQYF
TGTGCCTGGAGTGACACCGGGACAGTCTACGAGCAGTACTTC
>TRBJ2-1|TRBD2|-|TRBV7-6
CASSLGQTSGGYNEQFF
TGTGCCAGCAGCTTAGGGCAGACTAGCGGGGGGTACAATGAGCAGTTCTTC
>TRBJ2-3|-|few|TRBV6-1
CASSDQRRTDTQYF
TGTGCCAGCAGTGATCAGCGGCGCACAGATACGCAGTATTTT
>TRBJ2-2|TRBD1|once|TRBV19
CASSIEIGQGADTGELFF
TGTGCCAGTAGTATTGAGATAGGACAGGGGGCGGACACCGGGGAGCTGTTTTTT
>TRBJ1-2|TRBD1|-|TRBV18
CASSPTGQVGDYGYTF
TGTGCCAGCTCACCAACCGGACAGGTGGGGGACTATGGCTACACCTTC
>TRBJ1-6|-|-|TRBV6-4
CASSRGGEASPLHF
TGTGCCAGCAGTAGGGGGGGGGAGGCTTCACCCCTCCACTTT
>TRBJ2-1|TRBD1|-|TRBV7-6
CASSLGAGGQFF
TGTGCCAGCAGCTTAGGGGCAGGGGGCCAGTTCTTC